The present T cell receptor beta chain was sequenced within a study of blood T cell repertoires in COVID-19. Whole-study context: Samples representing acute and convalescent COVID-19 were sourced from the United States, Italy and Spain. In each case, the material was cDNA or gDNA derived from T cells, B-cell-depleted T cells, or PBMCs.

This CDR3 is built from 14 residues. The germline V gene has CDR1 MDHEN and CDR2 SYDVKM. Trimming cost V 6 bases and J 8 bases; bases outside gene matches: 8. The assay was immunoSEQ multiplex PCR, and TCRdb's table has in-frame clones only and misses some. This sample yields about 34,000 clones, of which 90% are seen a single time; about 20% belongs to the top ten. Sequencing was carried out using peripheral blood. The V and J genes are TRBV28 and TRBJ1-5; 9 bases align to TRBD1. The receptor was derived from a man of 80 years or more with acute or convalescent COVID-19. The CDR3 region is CASRSRTGEKPQHF. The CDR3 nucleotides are TGTGCCAGCAGGTCTCGGACAGGGGAAAAGCCCCAGCATTTT.